This entry lists 22 T cell receptor beta chains sequenced from one sample in a study of cytomegalovirus exposure and HLA in healthy donors. TCRdb's table, derived via immunoSEQ multiplex PCR, lists solely in-frame clones and lacks some. The table lists some 160,000 clones, 88% of them singletons. Sequenced: PBMCs. All receptors come from a man between 18 and 35 years old in good health and CMV-seronegative.

The CDR3 is CASSVGLPRGTGELFF. CDR3 DNA: TGTGCCAGCAGTGTGGGGTTACCGCGGGGCACCGGGGAGCTGTTTTTT. The chain is built from TRBV2 and TRBJ2-2; D possibly corresponds to TRBD2 (6 bases). In germline, CDR1 is SNHLY, CDR2 FYNNEI. V was trimmed by 4 bases and J by 4 bases, leaving 16 bases between them. CDR3 length: 16 amino acids.

The rearrangement joins TRBV11-3 to TRBJ2-7; 8 bases agree with TRBD2. The CDR3 is made up of 15 amino acids. Germline V gene data show CDR1 as SGHNT and CDR2 as YENEEA. Trimming took 0 bases from V and 2 from J; bases not matched to a gene: 3. In DNA form, the CDR3 reads TGTGCCAGCAGCTTAGAGCTCGGGAGGGCCTACGAGCAGTACTTC. Protein sequence: CASSLELGRAYEQYF.

This chain joins TRBV6-6 and TRBJ1-5; weak D call: TRBD1 (6 bases). V was cut by 3 bases and J by 1 base, with 10 bases left in between. This CDR3 is built from 15 residues. The germline V gene has CDR1 MNHNY and CDR2 SVGAGI (reference sequence). CDR3 loop: CASSYGTPSNQPQHF. For the CDR3, the DNA is TGTGCCAGCAGTTATGGGACACCCAGCAATCAGCCCCAGCATTTT.

This clone was counted only a few times. The chain uses TRBV28 and TRBJ2-5; TRBD2 might be the D (5 bases). CDR1 MDHEN and CDR2 SYDVKM come from the germline V gene. Trimming stripped 5 bases from V and 7 bases from J, with 11 bases between. The CDR3 runs to 12 residues. The CDR3 spells CASSSGSWTQYF. CDR3 nucleotide sequence: TGTGCCAGCAGTAGCGGTTCGTGGACCCAGTACTTC.

This chain uses TRBV27 with TRBJ2-1; 14 bases match TRBD2. V gave up 5 bases and J gave up 7 bases; unmatched junction bases: 7. The CDR3 consists of 16 residues. Germline values: CDR1 MNHEY, CDR2 SMNVEV (reference sequence). CDR3 region: CASSLGTSGSLNEQFF. The CDR3 DNA follows: TGTGCCAGCAGTCTAGGGACTAGCGGGAGTCTAAATGAGCAGTTCTTC.

The chain recombines TRBV19 with TRBJ2-6; 7 nucleotides agree with TRBD1. The CDR3 covers 14 residues. Germline CDR1 and CDR2: LNHDA and SQIVND (reference sequence). Trimming took 7 bases from V and 0 from J; bases not matched to a gene: 0. The CDR3 region has the DNA TGTGCCAGTAAGGGGGCCTCTGGGGCCAACGTCCTGACTTTC. Its translation: CASKGASGANVLTF.

The rearrangement uses TRBV11-2 and TRBJ1-6; D ambiguous. Trimming pared 4 bases from V and 10 bases from J, leaving 29 bases between. The CDR3 runs 19 residues. Germline CDR1 is SGHAT and CDR2 is FQNNGV. CDR3 sequence (DNA): TGTGCCAGCAGCTCGCGAGTCGGTGAGGGTCGAAGGCAACGCTCACCCCTCCACTTT. Protein product: CASSSRVGEGRRQRSPLHF.

The chain has TRBV6-5 and TRBJ2-5, with TRBD1 as a possible D gene (5 bases). V gave up 4 bases and J gave up 5 bases, with 17 bases separating them. CDR1 is MNHEY and CDR2 is SVGAGI in the germline V gene. The CDR3 consists of 15 residues. CDR3 loop: CASSSLGFSGETQYF. CDR3 nucleotide sequence: TGTGCCAGCAGTTCGCTTGGGTTTTCAGGGGAGACCCAGTACTTC.

The V and J genes are TRBV19 and TRBJ1-1; a possible D gene is TRBD1 (6 bases). V lost 0 bases and J 0 bases, leaving 17 bases between the germline ends. The CDR3 runs to 18 residues. CDR1 and CDR2 from the germline V gene are LNHDA and SQIVND (reference sequence). The CDR3 DNA reads TGTGCCAGTAGTATAGACGCAGGGGCGACAGACTTGAACACTGAAGCTTTCTTT. This codes for CASSIDAGATDLNTEAFF.

The sample holds a few counts of this clone. The chain uses TRBV19 and TRBJ1-4; TRBD1 might be the D (5 bases). This CDR3 has 13 amino acids. Trimming left V 4 bases short and J 5 bases short, with 8 bases between. Germline V lookup: CDR1 LNHDA, CDR2 SQIVND (reference sequence). The CDR3 protein is CASSRGPNEKLFF. Here the CDR3 DNA reads TGTGCCAGTAGTAGGGGCCCGAATGAAAAACTGTTTTTT.

The chain combines TRBV7-2 with TRBJ2-1, with a weak D call TRBD1 (6 bases). V was pared by 4 bases and J by 10 bases, with 17 bases between. This CDR3 has 14 amino acids. From germline, CDR1 is SGHTA and CDR2 FQGNSA. The CDR3 spells CASSSQTGQREQFF. Written as DNA, the CDR3 is TGTGCCAGCAGCTCCCAGACAGGCCAGAGGGAGCAGTTCTTC.

This chain connects TRBV29-1 to TRBJ1-2; D gene ambiguous. Trimming removed 1 base at V and 3 bases at J, with 9 bases between. The germline V gene encodes CDR1 SQVTM and CDR2 ANQGSEA. The CDR3 extends over 13 amino acids. CDR3 sequence reads: CSVEVRGYYGYTF. In DNA, the CDR3 is TGCAGCGTTGAAGTGCGGGGTTACTATGGCTACACCTTC.

The chain links TRBV27 to TRBJ2-5; TRBD2 aligns across 7 bases. The trim removed 4 bases at V and 4 bases at J, leaving 6 bases unmatched. Germline CDR1 is MNHEY and CDR2 is SMNVEV (reference sequence). This CDR3 contains 14 residues. The CDR3 reads CASSWGGLGETQYF. CDR3 bases: TGTGCCAGCAGTTGGGGGGGTTTAGGAGAGACCCAGTACTTC.

This clone was observed a handful of times. This chain joins TRBV7-9 and TRBJ1-1; unclear D gene. The CDR3 extends over 14 amino acids. CDR1 SEHNR and CDR2 FQNEAQ come from the germline V gene (reference sequence). V gave up 1 base and J gave up 1 base, with 7 bases separating them. The CDR3 coding sequence is TGTGCCAGCAGCTTAGTACGGGGGAACACTGAAGCTTTCTTT. Translating gives CASSLVRGNTEAFF.

This clone showed up just a few times. This chain connects TRBV27 to TRBJ2-7, with 7 bases identical to TRBD1. Per germline, CDR1 MNHEY and CDR2 SMNVEV (reference sequence). The CDR3 consists of 16 residues. The V gene end was trimmed by 0 bases and the J gene end by 5 bases; junction bases not matched to a gene: 10. CDR3 sequence: CASSLSRGLVGHEQYF. The CDR3, as DNA: TGTGCCAGCAGTTTATCGAGGGGGCTAGTAGGCCACGAGCAGTACTTC.

This chain connects TRBV7-8 to TRBJ1-5; the D is unclear. The CDR3 has 14 residues. CDR1 and CDR2 from the germline V gene are SGHVS and FQNEAQ. The V gene lost 5 bases and the J gene lost 4 bases, with 12 bases spanning the gap. CDR3 loop: CASSGGSLNQPQHF. CDR3 bases: TGTGCCAGCAGCGGAGGGAGTTTGAATCAGCCCCAGCATTTT.

V usage is TRBV5-6 and J usage is TRBJ2-7; 7 bases fit TRBD1. The CDR3 sequence is 15 residues long. Germline V lookup: CDR1 SGHDT, CDR2 YYEEEE. The junction had 13 bases not matched to a gene; V was cut back by 5 bases and J by 5 bases. In DNA form, the CDR3 reads TGTGCCAGCAGTCGATACAGGGGAGCTTGGGACGAGCAGTACTTC. Amino acid sequence: CASSRYRGAWDEQYF.

V usage is TRBV19 and J usage is TRBJ1-2, with D uncertain. V lost 1 base and J lost 0, with 12 bases in between. Germline loops: CDR1 LNHDA, CDR2 SQIVND (reference sequence). This CDR3 is 16 amino acids long. The CDR3 reads CASSIAPRRSNYGYTF. The CDR3 nucleotides are TGTGCCAGTAGTATAGCCCCCAGAAGATCTAACTATGGCTACACCTTC.

The chain combines TRBV29-1 with TRBJ1-3; a possible D gene is TRBD1 (5 bases). The CDR3 is 14 amino acids. Germline V gene sequence: CDR1 SQVTM, CDR2 ANQGSEA. Deletions cut 6 bases from V and 0 bases from J, with 12 bases between. CDR3 protein: CSVETGPSGNTIYF. CDR3 nucleotide sequence: TGCAGCGTGGAAACAGGCCCCTCTGGAAACACCATATATTTT.

V usage is TRBV28 and J usage is TRBJ2-2, with 7 bases that match TRBD1. The CDR3 covers 19 residues. Germline V gene sequence: CDR1 MDHEN, CDR2 SYDVKM. The ends lost 5 bases at V and 2 bases at J; junction bases unmatched: 17. CDR3 protein: CASSHPWFRTGLNTGELFF. The CDR3 DNA follows: TGTGCCAGCAGTCACCCGTGGTTCCGGACAGGCCTAAACACCGGGGAGCTGTTTTTT.

The V and J genes are TRBV7-9 and TRBJ2-1; 12 nucleotides line up with TRBD2. The CDR3 covers 18 residues. CDR1 SEHNR and CDR2 FQNEAQ come from the germline V gene (reference sequence). The trim removed 4 bases at V and 9 bases at J, leaving 16 bases unmatched. CDR3 nucleotide sequence: TGTGCCAGCAGCTCTGGACTAGCGGGACTTACTACCGGAGGTGAGCAGTTCTTC. Its protein is CASSSGLAGLTTGGEQFF.

This chain joins TRBV2 and TRBJ2-1, with 11 positions matching TRBD2. The CDR3 contains 16 residues. Germline values: CDR1 SNHLY, CDR2 FYNNEI. V trimming: 3 bases; J trimming: 8 bases; junction bases outside the gene matches: 9. CDR3 sequence reads: CASSDSLAGGVDEQFF. Here the CDR3 DNA reads TGTGCCAGCAGTGATAGCCTAGCGGGGGGCGTAGATGAGCAGTTCTTC.